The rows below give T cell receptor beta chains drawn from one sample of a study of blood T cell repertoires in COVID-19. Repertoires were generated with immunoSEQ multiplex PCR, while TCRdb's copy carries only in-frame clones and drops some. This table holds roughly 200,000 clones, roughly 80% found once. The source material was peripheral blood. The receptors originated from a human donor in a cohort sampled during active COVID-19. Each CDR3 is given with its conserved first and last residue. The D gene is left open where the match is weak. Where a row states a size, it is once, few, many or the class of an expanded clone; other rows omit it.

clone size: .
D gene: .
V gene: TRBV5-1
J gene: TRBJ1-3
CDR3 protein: CASSLGPGGNTIYF
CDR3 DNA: TGCGCCAGCAGCTTGGGCCCGGGGGGAAACACCATATATTTT

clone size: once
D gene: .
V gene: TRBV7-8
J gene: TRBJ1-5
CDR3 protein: CASSGQASIPQHF
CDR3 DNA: TGTGCCAGCAGCGGGCAGGCGTCAATACCCCAGCATTTT

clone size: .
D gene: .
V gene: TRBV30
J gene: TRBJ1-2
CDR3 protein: CAWRGGLSVERQYYGYTF
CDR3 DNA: TGTGCCTGGAGGGGGGGACTGTCGGTGGAAAGACAGTACTATGGCTACACCTTC

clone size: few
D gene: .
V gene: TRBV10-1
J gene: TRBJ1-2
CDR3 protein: CASSESQVLYYGYTF
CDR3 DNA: TGCGCCAGCAGTGAGTCGCAAGTCCTATACTATGGCTACACCTTC

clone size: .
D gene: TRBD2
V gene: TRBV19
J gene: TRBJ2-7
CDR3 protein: CASSRGLAGPYSYEQYF
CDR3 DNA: TGTGCCAGTAGTAGGGGACTAGCGGGACCTTACTCCTACGAGCAGTACTTC

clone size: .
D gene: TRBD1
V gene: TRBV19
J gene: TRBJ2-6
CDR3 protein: CASSHQVWARGPGANVLTF
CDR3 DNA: TGTGCCAGTAGCCACCAAGTATGGGCGAGGGGGCCTGGGGCCAACGTCCTGACTTTC

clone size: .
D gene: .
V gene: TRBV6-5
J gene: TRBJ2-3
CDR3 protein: CASSSANTQYF
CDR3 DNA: TGTGCCAGCAGTTCCGCTAATACGCAGTATTTT

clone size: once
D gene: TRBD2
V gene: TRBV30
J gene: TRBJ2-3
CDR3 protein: CAWSPGLAGHSLTDTQYF
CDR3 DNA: TGTGCCTGGAGTCCCGGACTAGCGGGTCACTCTCTCACAGATACGCAGTATTTT

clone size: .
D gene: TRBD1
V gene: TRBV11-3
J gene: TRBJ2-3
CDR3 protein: CASSLNRGTDTQYF
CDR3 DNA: TGTGCCAGCAGCTTAAACAGGGGAACAGATACGCAGTATTTT

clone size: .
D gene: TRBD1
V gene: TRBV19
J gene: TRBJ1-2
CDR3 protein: CARKETGLFNYGYTF
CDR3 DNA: TGTGCCAGAAAGGAGACAGGGCTGTTTAACTATGGCTACACCTTC

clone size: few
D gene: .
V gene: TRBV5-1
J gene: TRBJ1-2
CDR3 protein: CASSPPGQQSLFNYGYTF
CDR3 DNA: TGCGCCAGCAGTCCCCCGGGACAACAATCTTTATTCAACTATGGCTACACCTTC

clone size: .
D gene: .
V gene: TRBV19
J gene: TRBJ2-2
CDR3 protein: CASSISGSDGELFF
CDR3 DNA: TGTGCCAGTAGTATCTCGGGGTCGGACGGGGAGCTGTTTTTT

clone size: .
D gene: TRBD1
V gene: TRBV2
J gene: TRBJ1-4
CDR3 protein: CASLTRDRTNEKLFF
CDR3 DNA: TGTGCCAGCTTAACCCGGGACAGAACTAATGAAAAACTGTTTTTT

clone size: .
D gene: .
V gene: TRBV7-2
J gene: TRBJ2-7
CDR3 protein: CASSLMGLDHGQYF
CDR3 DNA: TGTGCCAGCAGCTTAATGGGACTCGATCACGGGCAGTACTTC

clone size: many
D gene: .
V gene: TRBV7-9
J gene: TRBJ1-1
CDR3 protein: CASGGEQWNTEAFF
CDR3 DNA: TGTGCCAGCGGGGGGGAGCAGTGGAACACTGAAGCTTTCTTT

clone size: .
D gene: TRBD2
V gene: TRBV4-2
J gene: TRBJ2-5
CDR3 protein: CASSQGLAGAPQETQYF
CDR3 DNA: TGTGCCAGCAGCCAAGGACTAGCGGGGGCACCGCAAGAGACCCAGTACTTC

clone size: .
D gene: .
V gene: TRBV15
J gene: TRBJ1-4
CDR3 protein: CATSSAWERKLFF
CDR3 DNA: TGTGCCACCAGCAGTGCATGGGAGAGAAAACTGTTTTTT

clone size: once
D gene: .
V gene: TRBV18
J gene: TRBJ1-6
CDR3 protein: CASSGSRDNSPLHF
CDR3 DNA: TGTGCCAGCTCGGGTAGCCGTGATAATTCACCCCTCCACTTT

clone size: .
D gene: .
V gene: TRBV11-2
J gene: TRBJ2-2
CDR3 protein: CASSIQGGGRTGELFF
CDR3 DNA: TGTGCCAGCAGCATCCAGGGGGGCGGAAGGACCGGGGAGCTGTTTTTT

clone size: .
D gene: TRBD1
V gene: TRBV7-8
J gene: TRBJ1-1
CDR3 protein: CASSFPGRGTEAFF
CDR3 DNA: TGTGCCAGCAGCTTTCCAGGCAGGGGGACTGAAGCTTTCTTT

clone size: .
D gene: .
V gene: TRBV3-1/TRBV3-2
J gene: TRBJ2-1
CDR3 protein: CASSLNLGRTEQFF
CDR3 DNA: TGTGCCAGCAGCCTTAACCTCGGGAGAACTGAGCAGTTCTTC

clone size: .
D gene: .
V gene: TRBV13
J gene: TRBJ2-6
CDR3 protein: CASSSPGQGDVLTF
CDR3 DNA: TGTGCCAGCAGCTCGCCGGGACAAGGGGATGTCCTGACTTTC

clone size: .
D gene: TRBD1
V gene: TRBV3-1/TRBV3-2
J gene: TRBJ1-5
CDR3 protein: CASSRGQGINQPQHF
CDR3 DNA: TGTGCCAGCAGTCGGGGACAGGGGATCAATCAGCCCCAGCATTTT

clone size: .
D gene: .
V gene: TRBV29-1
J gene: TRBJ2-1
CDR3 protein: CSPERTPQFF
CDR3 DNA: TGCAGCCCCGAGCGTACCCCGCAGTTCTTC